A single TCR beta chain is shown here with its context. As yet, its antigen is unknown. The sample belongs to a study of OX40 agonist ivuxolimab in advanced cancers. This CDR3 spans 12 amino acids. Germline lookup yields CDR1 PRHDT and CDR2 FYEKMQ (reference sequence). V gave up 5 bases and J gave up 2 bases, with 5 bases separating them. Study outcomes and limitations: The 0.1-3.0 mg/kg partial responders had among the lowest clonal expansion. CD4+ and CD8+ blood T cells expanded clonally by week 6 at 0.1 to 3.0 mg/kg.

Produced via immunoSEQ multiplex PCR; TCRdb's table is partial and in-frame only. The sample includes around 25,000 clones, around 76% seen only once; the top ten take roughly 15%. The chain combines TRBV13 with TRBJ2-3; D is undetermined. The clonotype originates from an adult with an advanced solid tumor such as melanoma, head and neck, liver or kidney cancer. The sample here was CD4+ or CD8+ T cells sorted from blood, taken in a trial of the OX40 agonist ivuxolimab. The CDR3 nucleotides read TGTGCCAGCAGCATCCACACAGATACGCAGTATTTT. Its translation: CASSIHTDTQYF.